This T cell receptor beta chain was obtained from a study of T-cell reconstitution after alpha-beta-depleted transplantation in children (TCRdb year 2016). About the study as a whole: Using TCR repertoire profiling, the study quantitatively followed how T-cell immune reconstitution unfolded in children after TCRalphabeta/CD19-depleted allogeneic hematopoietic cell transplantation.

This clonotype appeared many times. Its binding antigen is unknown. No per-base quality is available; no much larger clone lies one base away. Library preparation used PCR. Sequencing was carried out with an Illumina HiSeq 2500. Molecular barcoding was employed in the preparation of TCR libraries, with unique molecular identifiers being used to normalize TCRbeta repertoire quantification. TCRdb's own reprocessing of the public reads used fastp at Q25 and MiXCR and kept productive beta chains. CDR3 protein duplicates are merged, each entry listing the most common genes and DNA. In all, the sample holds roughly 350,000 distinct CDR3 sequences, and about 9.3% of those were seen once. The ten largest account for approximately 2.3% of the sample. Trimming takes 1 base off V and 2 bases off J; junction bases not matched to a gene: 4. The germline V gene (reference sequence) yields MNHEY for CDR1 and SMNVEV for CDR2. The CDR3 has 16 amino acids, counting the end cysteine and phenylalanine. The entry retains the CDR3 DNA only, 48 bases that are in frame from base 1.

The origin of this receptor is a human donor who donated a stem cell graft to a child with acute lymphoblastic leukemia. The chain employs TRBV27 and TRBJ2-1, and 8 junctional nucleotides match TRBD1. The sequencing used PBMCs from the stem cell graft donor, collected from the stem cell graft. The CDR3 protein: CASSLLAGGAYNEQFF. The sequence in DNA is TGTGCCAGCAGTTTATTGGCAGGGGGCGCCTACAATGAGCAGTTCTTC.